Given below is one TCR beta chain in context. Antigen unknown. This entry is derived from a study of OX40 agonist ivuxolimab in advanced cancers. Turning to the study itself: Patients were infused with ivuxolimab every 2 weeks at 0.01 to 10 mg/kg. Prior anti-PD-1, anti-PD-L1 or anti-CTLA-4 therapy did not bar entry, and more than 35% had some.

This table comes from immunoSEQ multiplex PCR, and its TCRdb copy is limited to in-frame clones, with some not included. The repertoire holds about 99,000 clones, with roughly 95% as singletons. Looked up from germline, CDR1 is SGHTA and CDR2 is FQGTGA. The CDR3 sequence is 15 residues long. The V gene lost 4 bases and the J gene lost 4 bases, with 16 bases spanning the gap. Study findings and constraints: Circulating CD4+ and CD8+ T cells showed clonal expansion by week 6 at 0.1 to 3.0 mg/kg. Specificity for antigen went undetermined in the expanded peripheral T cells.

The chain employs TRBV7-3 and TRBJ2-5; possibly TRBD2 for D (6 bases). The source was CD4+ or CD8+ T cells sorted from blood, collected in a trial of the OX40 agonist ivuxolimab. This TCR came from an adult with an advanced solid tumor such as melanoma, head and neck, liver or kidney cancer. The CDR3 region has the DNA TGTGCCAGCAGCTCCTCGGGACTCTGGTCAGAGACCCAGTACTTC. Translating gives CASSSSGLWSETQYF.